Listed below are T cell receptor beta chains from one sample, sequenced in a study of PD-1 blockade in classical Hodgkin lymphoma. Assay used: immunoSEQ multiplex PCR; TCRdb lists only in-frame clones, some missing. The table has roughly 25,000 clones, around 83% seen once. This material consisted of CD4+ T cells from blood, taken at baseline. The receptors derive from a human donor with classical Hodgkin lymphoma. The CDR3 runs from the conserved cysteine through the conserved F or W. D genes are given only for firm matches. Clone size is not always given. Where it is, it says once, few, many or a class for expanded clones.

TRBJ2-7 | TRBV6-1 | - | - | CASKRREAYEQYF | TGTGCCAGCAAGAGGAGAGAAGCCTACGAGCAGTACTTC
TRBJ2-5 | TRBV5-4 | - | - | CASSLAQETQYF | TGTGCCAGCAGCTTGGCCCAAGAGACCCAGTACTTC
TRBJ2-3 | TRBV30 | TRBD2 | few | CAWRKLAWRTDTQYF | TGTGCCTGGAGGAAACTAGCGTGGAGGACAGATACGCAGTATTTT
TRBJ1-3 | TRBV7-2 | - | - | CASSLAFSGNTIYF | TGTGCCAGCAGCTTAGCGTTCTCTGGAAACACCATATATTTT
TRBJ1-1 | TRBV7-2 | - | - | CASSLQRTTEAFF | TGTGCCAGCAGCTTGCAAAGGACGACTGAAGCTTTCTTT
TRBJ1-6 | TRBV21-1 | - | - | CASSMQGTNSPLHF | TGTGCCAGCAGCATGCAGGGGACCAATTCACCCCTCCACTTT
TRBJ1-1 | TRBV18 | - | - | CASSPSRDTEAFF | TGTGCCAGCTCACCATCGAGGGACACTGAAGCTTTCTTT
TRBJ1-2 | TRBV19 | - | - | CASSIIRDERYTF | TGTGCCAGTAGTATTATTAGGGATGAACGCTACACCTTC
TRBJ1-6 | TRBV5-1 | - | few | CASSLAPGYNSPLHF | TGCGCCAGCAGCTTGGCCCCGGGGTATAATTCACCCCTCCACTTT
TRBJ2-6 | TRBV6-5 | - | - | CASSYRQAGANVLTF | TGTGCCAGCAGTTACAGGCAGGCTGGGGCCAACGTCCTGACTTTC